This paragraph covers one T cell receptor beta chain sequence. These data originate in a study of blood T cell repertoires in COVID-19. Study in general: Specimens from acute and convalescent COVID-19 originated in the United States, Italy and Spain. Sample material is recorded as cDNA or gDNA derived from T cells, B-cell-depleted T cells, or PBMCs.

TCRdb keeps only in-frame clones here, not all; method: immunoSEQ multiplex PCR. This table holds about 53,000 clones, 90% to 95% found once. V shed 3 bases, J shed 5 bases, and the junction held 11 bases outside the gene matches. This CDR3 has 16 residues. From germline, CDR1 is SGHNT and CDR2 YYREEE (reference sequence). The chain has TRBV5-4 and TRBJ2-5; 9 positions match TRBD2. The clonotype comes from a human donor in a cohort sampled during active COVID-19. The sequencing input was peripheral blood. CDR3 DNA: TGTGCCAGCAGCTGGACTAGCGCCCCCGAACGGGAGACCCAGTACTTC. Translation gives CASSWTSAPERETQYF.